These T cell receptor beta chains were read from a single sample in a study of blood T cell repertoires in COVID-19. Repertoires were generated with immunoSEQ multiplex PCR, while TCRdb's copy carries only in-frame clones and drops some. Altogether hundreds of thousands of clones are present, 70% to 90% being singletons, with the ten largest covering 6.5% to 9.5%. The sequenced material came from PBMCs or T cells enriched from blood (not recorded which). The source of these receptors is a woman aged 60 to 75 who had recovered from COVID-19. Both conserved end residues are part of each CDR3. Fields, in order: V gene, J gene, clone size, CDR3 protein. For some rows the clone size is stated as once, few or many, or as a class when expanded; others skip it.

>TRBV11-2|TRBJ2-3|NA
CASSLKAGGSTDTQYF
>TRBV3-1/TRBV3-2|TRBJ1-6|NA
CASSQRQGRNSPLHF
>TRBV10-3|TRBJ1-3|NA
CAISRNPIGGENTIYF
>TRBV6-5|TRBJ2-2|NA
CASSYERGFTGELFF
>TRBV10-3|TRBJ1-6|NA
CAINTVYNSPLHF
>TRBV11-2|TRBJ2-1|NA
CASSLLRRGGNEQFF
>TRBV5-1|TRBJ1-1|NA
CASSLDRVTEAFF
>TRBV2|TRBJ2-2|NA
CASIGTSGGALLGELFF
>TRBV6-1|TRBJ2-1|NA
CASSEAVAGWNEQFF
>TRBV18|TRBJ2-1|NA
CASSPGSSGGPYNEQFF
>TRBV6-5|TRBJ2-3|NA
CASSYSSYGTDTQYF
>TRBV9|TRBJ1-6|NA
CASSVGPGSSSPLHF
>TRBV7-9|TRBJ2-1|NA
CASSTRDRGYNEQFF
>TRBV27|TRBJ1-1|NA
CASSAHRGTEAFF
>TRBV27|TRBJ1-2|NA
CASSLSGGFDYTF
>TRBV7-9|TRBJ2-3|few
CASRHRESDTQYF
>TRBV27|TRBJ2-2|NA
CASSWDRAGELFF
>TRBV10-3|TRBJ2-7|NA
CAITPGTSRGEQYF
>TRBV12-5|TRBJ1-6|NA
CASGKGTANNSPLHF
>TRBV5-1|TRBJ2-5|NA
CASSPGLAGGQETQYF
>TRBV2|TRBJ1-1|NA
CASSEQDRGVAFF
>TRBV11-3|TRBJ2-3|once
CASSLGGGRADTQYF
>TRBV28|TRBJ2-3|NA
CATTTGGGTDTQYF
>TRBV5-1|TRBJ1-1|NA
CASSHQDIMNTEAFF
>TRBV5-1|TRBJ1-3|NA
CASSLGQGSFGNTIYF
>TRBV5-1|TRBJ1-5|few
CASSPGQLPNQPQHF
>TRBV15|TRBJ1-2|NA
CATSRVRAGGPEGYTF
>TRBV2|TRBJ2-7|once
CASSEASRGPPYF
>TRBV9|TRBJ2-3|NA
CASSVGLADSTDTQYF
>TRBV2|TRBJ2-7|NA
CASHRDRGLYEQYF
>TRBV12-3/TRBV12-4|TRBJ1-5|NA
CASSPTVLEPQHF
>TRBV20-1|TRBJ2-5|NA
CSASFLAVSGETQYF
>TRBV19|TRBJ1-1|NA
CASSSQTGLMNTEAFF
>TRBV5-1|TRBJ1-2|NA
CASSLGGTANYGYTF
>TRBV23-1|TRBJ1-5|NA
CATWTGNQPQHF
>TRBV6-5|TRBJ2-1|NA
CASIINRDRENEQFF
>TRBV9|TRBJ1-6|NA
CASSVRGGKNSPLHF
>TRBV20-1|TRBJ2-3|NA
CGTSAADTQYF
>TRBV24-1|TRBJ2-1|NA
CATSDPQRGSSYNEQFF
>TRBV6-4|TRBJ2-1|once
CASSPTNQVNEQFF
>TRBV6-5|TRBJ1-1|NA
CASSFIAMNTEAFF